A single sample gave rise to the 27 T cell receptor beta chains below, sequenced in a study of identical twins. TCRdb passed the 5' RACE reads through MiXCR, listing each CDR3 protein once. This sample carries 500,000 to 600,000 distinct CDR3 sequences, about 20% of them seen once, and the ten largest clones take 0.91%. These sequences were also reported in another study, on T cells expressing NK-cell markers.

The sequencing input was CD4+ T cells sorted from blood. These TCRs come from a young woman in good health.

The J gene is TRBJ2-1, the V gene TRBV4-2, with 7 bases that match TRBD2. This CDR3 is built from 16 residues. With 1 base clipped from V and 0 bases from J, the junction kept 3 bases outside the gene matches. Germline-derived CDR1 and CDR2 are LGHNA and YNFKEQ. The CDR3 sequence is CASSQGGTTSYNEQFF. The CDR3, as DNA: TGTGCCAGCAGCCAAGGTGGGACTACCTCCTACAATGAGCAGTTCTTC.

This clonotype was detected many times. The CDR3: CASSLTRGRDTGELFF. The DNA for the CDR3 is TGTGCCAGCAGCTTAACAAGGGGGCGGGACACCGGGGAGCTGTTTTTT. The chain recombines TRBV7-3 with TRBJ2-2; TRBD1 matches at 7 bases. CDR1 and CDR2 (germline): SGHTA, FQGTGA. The ends lost 0 bases at V and 3 bases at J; junction bases unmatched: 4. This CDR3 is 16 amino acids long.

The chain carries TRBV6-2 or TRBV6-3 and TRBJ2-1; no clear D. This CDR3 spans 11 amino acids. In germline, CDR1 is MNHEY, CDR2 SVGEGT. V shed 10 bases and J shed 6 bases, with 10 bases lying between them. Here the CDR3 reads CATLGVNEQFF. DNA for the CDR3: TGTGCCACCCTTGGAGTCAATGAGCAGTTCTTC.

This clonotype was observed a few times. V usage is TRBV20-1 and J usage is TRBJ2-5; no clear D gene. Germline loops: CDR1 DFQATT, CDR2 SNEGSKA (reference sequence). The CDR3 is 12 amino acids. The V gene lost 4 bases and the J gene lost 1 base, with 7 bases spanning the gap. As DNA, the CDR3 is TGCAGTGCTACCAGTAGCCAAGAGACCCAGTACTTC. Translation: CSATSSQETQYF.

V usage is TRBV5-1 and J usage is TRBJ2-6; TRBD1 matches at 7 bases. V lost 1 base, J lost 4 bases, and 2 bases stayed unmatched. The germline CDR1 and CDR2 sequences are SGHRS and YFSETQ. This CDR3 region has 15 residues. In DNA, the CDR3 is TGCGCCAGCAGCTTGACAGGGGTCGGGGCCAACGTCCTGACTTTC. Amino acid sequence: CASSLTGVGANVLTF.

J is TRBJ2-4 and V is TRBV25-1; TRBD1 might be the D (6 bases). CDR3 length: 13 residues. Trimming pared 7 bases from V and 3 bases from J, leaving 10 bases between. Germline V gene data show CDR1 as MGHDK and CDR2 as SYGVNS. The CDR3 is CASIWDNKNIQYF. CDR3 nucleotide sequence: TGTGCCAGCATTTGGGACAACAAAAACATTCAGTACTTC. Together with reference TRBV25-1 and TRBJ2-4, the CDR3 gives the full variable domain: EADIYQTPRYLVIGTGKKITLECSQTMGHDKMYWYQQDPGMELHLIHYSYGVNSTEKGDLSSESTVSRIRTEHFPLTLESARPSHTSQYLCASIWDNKNIQYFGAGTRLSVL.

This clonotype occurred a few times. This chain links TRBV5-1 with TRBJ2-1, with D uncertain. The V gene lost 1 base and the J gene lost 0 bases, with 14 bases spanning the gap. Germline V gives CDR1 SGHRS, CDR2 YFSETQ. There are 17 residues in the CDR3. The DNA of the CDR3 is TGCGCCAGCAGCTTGTATTCGGTTGGCGGCTCCTACAATGAGCAGTTCTTC. Residues: CASSLYSVGGSYNEQFF.

This clonotype was detected a few times. The chain combines TRBV20-1 with TRBJ2-3; TRBD2 might be the D (5 bases). Trimming took 5 bases from V and 6 from J, leaving 12 bases between them. Germline values: CDR1 DFQATT, CDR2 SNEGSKA (reference sequence). This CDR3 comprises 12 residues. The CDR3, as DNA: TGCAGTGCTGCTCCCCCGGGGGATACGCAGTATTTT. Translated: CSAAPPGDTQYF.

The chain employs TRBV4-2 and TRBJ2-2; 9 nucleotides line up with TRBD2. The length of the CDR3 is 18 residues. CDR1 is LGHNA and CDR2 is YNFKEQ in the germline V gene. Trimming removed 0 bases from V and 5 bases from J; junction bases left unmatched: 10. CDR3 coding DNA: TGTGCCAGCAGCCAAGATAACATGCGGCTAGCGGGGACCGGGGAGCTGTTTTTT. Its protein product is CASSQDNMRLAGTGELFF.

This clonotype was observed once. One junction end does not reproduce the germline sequence, and a read error may be involved. The chain combines TRBV15 with TRBJ1-1, with TRBD1 identical over 7 bases. Per germline, CDR1 LNHNV and CDR2 YYDKDF (reference sequence). CDR3 length: 11 amino acids. In DNA, the CDR3 is TGTGCCACCAGCAGAGAAGGGGGCGCAATCTTT. The encoded protein is CATSREGGAIF. Full variable domain (outside the CDR3, taken from reference TRBV15 and TRBJ1-1): DAMVIQNPRYQVTQFGKPVTLSCSQTLNHNVMYWYQQKSSQAPKLLFHYYDKDFNNEADTPDNFQSRRPNTSFCFLDIRSPGLGDTAMYLCATSREGGAIFGQGTRLTVV.

The genes are TRBV7-2 and TRBJ1-1; 7 nucleotides match TRBD1. Germline CDR1 and CDR2: SGHTA and FQGNSA. This CDR3 is built from 16 residues. J gave up 0 bases and V 5 bases, and 9 bases lay outside the gene matches. CDR3: CASSPIQTGLNTEAFF. CDR3 nucleotides: TGTGCCAGCAGCCCTATCCAGACAGGGTTGAACACTGAAGCTTTCTTT.

This clonotype has just a few counts. The chain's CDR3 is CRPLRAEPTEAFF. The CDR3 DNA reads TGCAGACCGCTCAGGGCCGAACCCACTGAAGCTTTCTTT. V gene TRBV20-1 combines with J gene TRBJ1-1, with a weak D call TRBD1 (5 bases). The CDR3 runs 13 residues. In germline, CDR1 is DFQATT, CDR2 SNEGSKA (reference sequence).

The V gene is TRBV20-1, the J gene TRBJ2-7; D unresolved. The CDR3 totals 13 residues. V lost 3 bases and J 4 bases, leaving 13 bases between the germline ends. Germline values: CDR1 DFQATT, CDR2 SNEGSKA (reference sequence). Here the CDR3 reads CSASRAYNYEQYF. The CDR3 DNA sequence: TGCAGTGCTAGCCGGGCATATAATTACGAGCAGTACTTC.

The chain combines TRBV5-1 with TRBJ2-5; TRBD1 matches 9 bases. CDR3 length: 15 residues. Germline CDR1 SGHRS, CDR2 YFSETQ. The trim removed 5 bases at V and 4 bases at J, leaving 9 bases unmatched. The CDR3: CASSPGQGNRETQYF. As DNA, the CDR3 is TGCGCCAGCAGTCCGGGACAGGGTAACAGAGAGACCCAGTACTTC.

In this sample, this clonotype turned up a few times. This chain connects TRBV5-1 to TRBJ2-3; 9 bases are a match to TRBD1. The CDR3 is 15 amino acids. Germline CDR1 reads SGHRS; CDR2 reads YFSETQ. V was clipped by 4 bases and J by 1 base; unmatched bases: 4. The CDR3 bases are TGCGCCAGCAGCCCATGGACAGGGGGCACAGATACGCAGTATTTT. This codes for CASSPWTGGTDTQYF.

This clonotype has a count of ten or more. The J gene is TRBJ1-1, the V gene TRBV7-2; D not resolved. Trimming took 5 bases from V and 1 from J, leaving 14 bases between them. The V gene's germline CDR1 is SGHTA and CDR2 FQGNSA. The CDR3 is made up of 15 amino acids. This CDR3 is CASSPRRTRNTEAFF. The CDR3 DNA follows: TGTGCCAGCAGCCCACGACGGACTCGGAACACTGAAGCTTTCTTT.

The rearrangement joins TRBV10-1 to TRBJ2-7; no clear D. V was cut by 8 bases and J by 5 bases, with 16 bases left in between. Per the germline V gene, CDR1 is WNHNN and CDR2 is SYGVQD (reference sequence). The CDR3 is made up of 13 amino acids. Here the CDR3 reads CASSPGNYDEQYF. CDR3 bases: TGCGCCAGCTCCCCTGGGAATTACGACGAGCAGTACTTC.

The chain is built from TRBV5-1 and TRBJ2-7; the D gene is possibly TRBD2 (5 bases). V gave up 5 bases and J gave up 2 bases, with 11 bases separating them. From germline, CDR1 is SGHRS and CDR2 YFSETQ. The CDR3 has 13 amino acids. The CDR3 bases are TGCGCCAGCAGGCCGGGGATGACCTACGAGCAGTACTTC. This codes for CASRPGMTYEQYF.

This clonotype has just a few counts. The chain recombines TRBV12-3 or TRBV12-4 with TRBJ1-1, with TRBD1 identical over 9 bases. CDR3 size: 15 residues. Germline trimming cut 7 bases from V and 1 base from J; bases unmatched to any gene: 7. CDR3 region: CASNDRGVWNTEAFF. For the CDR3, the DNA is TGTGCCAGCAACGACAGGGGGGTTTGGAACACTGAAGCTTTCTTT.

This clonotype was recorded a few times. The chain couples TRBV4-1 to TRBJ2-2; TRBD2 might be the D (6 bases). With 4 bases removed from V and 1 base from J, the gap between germline ends came to 19 bases. Germline CDR1 and CDR2: MGHRA and YSYEKL. The CDR3 has 18 residues. CDR3: CASSLLGRGSGNTGELFF. The CDR3 DNA reads as TGCGCCAGCAGCCTCCTGGGGCGGGGTAGCGGGAACACCGGGGAGCTGTTTTTT.

The gene calls are TRBV4-3 and TRBJ2-4; D may be TRBD1 (6 bases). This CDR3 contains 19 residues. Per the germline V gene, CDR1 is LGHNA and CDR2 is YSLEER. Trimming removed 0 bases at V and 1 base at J, with 19 bases between. DNA for the CDR3: TGCGCCAGCAGCCAAGATCCCGCAAACAGGGATGCGGCCAAAAACATTCAGTACTTC. It yields the protein CASSQDPANRDAAKNIQYF.

This clonotype was counted at least ten times. This rearrangement joins TRBV7-2 to TRBJ1-2, with D unclear. The germline CDR1 and CDR2 sequences are SGHTA and FQGNSA. The CDR3 sequence is 14 residues long. V dropped 1 base and J dropped 8 bases, with 14 bases sitting between them. The CDR3 sequence: CASSLDLRARGYTF. The DNA of the CDR3 is TGTGCCAGCAGCTTAGATCTGAGGGCAAGAGGCTACACCTTC. Using reference TRBV7-2 and TRBJ1-2 for the parts outside the CDR3, the full variable domain is GAGVSQSPSNKVTEKGKDVELRCDPISGHTALYWYRQSLGQGLEFLIYFQGNSAPDKSGLPSDRFSAERTGGSVSTLTIQRTQQEDSAVYLCASSLDLRARGYTFGSGTRLTVV.

The J gene is TRBJ2-1, the V gene TRBV7-2; D perhaps matches TRBD2 (6 bases). The CDR3 has 14 residues. V was trimmed by 5 bases and J by 6 bases, leaving 14 bases between them. The germline gives CDR1 SGHTA, CDR2 FQGNSA. The CDR3 region is CASSVWDLVNEQFF. The CDR3 region has the DNA TGTGCCAGCAGCGTATGGGACTTGGTCAATGAGCAGTTCTTC.

V usage is TRBV20-1 and J usage is TRBJ2-2; 12 bases map to TRBD1. Germline CDR1 reads DFQATT; CDR2 reads SNEGSKA (reference sequence). V was pared by 5 bases and J by 6 bases, with 7 bases of the junction left unmatched. The CDR3 has 15 amino acids. CDR3 nucleotides: TGCAGTGCTGTTCCGGGACAGGGGGCCGCCGGGGAGCTGTTTTTT. Its protein product is CSAVPGQGAAGELFF.

This chain uses TRBV6-2 or TRBV6-3 with TRBJ2-3, with D possibly being TRBD2 (6 bases). V lost 6 bases and J lost 7, with 17 bases in between. This CDR3 contains 14 residues. Per the germline V gene, CDR1 is MNHEY and CDR2 is SVGEGT. This CDR3 is CASSSGPSGYTQYF. The CDR3 DNA is TGTGCCAGCAGCTCAGGACCCAGCGGGTATACGCAGTATTTT.

This clonotype turned up a few times. The J gene is TRBJ1-2, the V gene TRBV11-2, with 7 bases matching TRBD1. This CDR3 is built from 16 residues. Looked up from germline, CDR1 is SGHAT and CDR2 is FQNNGV. With 5 bases clipped from V and 0 bases from J, the junction kept 9 bases outside the gene matches. Here the CDR3 DNA reads TGTGCCAGCAGCCTCAGTCGGGACAGCTCTAACTATGGCTACACCTTC. Amino acids: CASSLSRDSSNYGYTF. Full variable domain (missing parts from reference TRBV11-2 and TRBJ1-2): EAGVAQSPRYKIIEKRQSVAFWCNPISGHATLYWYQQILGQGPKLLIQFQNNGVVDDSQLPKDRFSAERLKGVDSTLKIQPAKLEDSAVYLCASSLSRDSSNYGYTFGSGTRLTVV.

This clonotype came up a few times. This chain joins TRBV5-8 and TRBJ2-1; 10 positions match TRBD2. Germline V gene lookup returns CDR1 SGHTS and CDR2 YDEGEE. Trimming at V came to 4 bases and at J to 12 bases, leaving 4 bases not matched to a gene. The CDR3 consists of 12 residues. The CDR3 spells CASSLLAGAQFF. DNA for the CDR3: TGTGCCAGCAGCCTCCTAGCGGGAGCGCAGTTCTTC.